This passage covers 31 T cell receptor beta chains from one sample sequenced in a study of cytomegalovirus exposure and HLA in healthy donors. Amplification used 60 Vbeta primers and 13 Jbeta primers. TCRdb's copy holds only in-frame clones and misses some; the assay was immunoSEQ multiplex PCR. The sample data list 200,000 or so clones. Sequences were obtained from PBMCs. The receptors were sampled from a boy aged 5-17 years in good health and CMV-seronegative.

Remarks on this clone: Other DNA sequences of this sample code for an identical CDR3. The chain recombines TRBV7-7 with TRBJ1-4; 9 bases line up with TRBD1. After removal of 1 base from V and 7 bases from J, the junction contained 7 bases not matched to a gene. Germline V lookup: CDR1 SSHAT, CDR2 FNYEAQ (reference sequence). The CDR3 is 16 residues long. This CDR3 is CASSLVPGQGTEKLFF. The CDR3, as DNA: TGTGCCAGCAGCTTAGTTCCCGGACAGGGGACTGAAAAACTGTTTTTT.

The chain employs TRBV7-6 and TRBJ1-2; 9 bases are shared with TRBD1. The germline V gene encodes CDR1 SGHVS and CDR2 FNYEAQ. The ends lost 0 bases at V and 3 bases at J; junction bases unmatched: 5. This CDR3 is 16 amino acids long. The chain's CDR3 is CASSLAGTGRDYGYTF. The DNA for the CDR3 is TGTGCCAGCAGCTTAGCCGGGACAGGGAGGGACTATGGCTACACCTTC.

The chain recombines TRBV7-9 with TRBJ2-1, with no clear D. The CDR3 extends over 12 amino acids. Germline V lookup: CDR1 SEHNR, CDR2 FQNEAQ (reference sequence). Between the trimmed V and J ends, which lost 5 bases and 3 bases, there was a span of 5 bases. The CDR3 reads CASSRDYNEQFF. The DNA of the CDR3 is TGTGCCAGCAGCCGAGACTACAATGAGCAGTTCTTC.

The chain links TRBV5-1 to TRBJ2-5; 8 bases line up with TRBD1. In germline, CDR1 is SGHRS, CDR2 YFSETQ. After removal of 3 bases from V and 7 bases from J, the junction contained 5 bases not matched to a gene. This CDR3 contains 13 residues. This CDR3 is CASSSTGDGTQYF. CDR3 DNA sequence: TGCGCCAGCAGCTCGACAGGGGACGGGACCCAGTACTTC. The variable domain in full, completed from reference TRBV5-1 and TRBJ2-5, reads KAGVTQTPRYLIKTRGQQVTLSCSPISGHRSVSWYQQTPGQGLQFLFEYFSETQRNKGNFPGRFSGRQFSNSRSEMNVSTLELGDSALYLCASSSTGDGTQYFGPGTRLLVL.

The J gene is TRBJ2-7, the V gene TRBV25-1, with 7 bases matching TRBD2. After removal of 10 bases from V and 1 base from J, the junction contained 4 bases not matched to a gene. Germline V gene sequence: CDR1 MGHDK, CDR2 SYGVNS. CDR3 size: 12 residues. In nucleotides, the CDR3 is TGTGCCACCAAGCGGGAATCCTACGAGCAGTACTTC. This gives the protein CATKRESYEQYF.

V gene TRBV19 combines with J gene TRBJ1-3, with TRBD1 matching 8 bases. CDR3 length: 18 amino acids. Germline lookup yields CDR1 LNHDA and CDR2 SQIVND (reference sequence). With 3 bases clipped from V and 0 bases from J, the junction kept 10 bases outside the gene matches. As DNA, the CDR3 is TGTGCCAGTAGTATCCCTAACCGTGGACAGGGCTCTGGAAACACCATATATTTT. This sequence encodes CASSIPNRGQGSGNTIYF.

The chain couples TRBV19 to TRBJ1-1; TRBD1 is a possible D gene (5 bases). The CDR3 consists of 17 residues. Trimming took 4 bases from V and 0 from J, leaving 18 bases between them. Germline CDR1 is LNHDA and CDR2 is SQIVND (reference sequence). CDR3 amino acids: CASSTQLLGVMNTEAFF. As DNA, the CDR3 is TGTGCCAGTAGTACACAACTTCTAGGGGTGATGAACACTGAAGCTTTCTTT.

The CDR3 DNA sequence: TGTGCCTGGAGTGGAGCCTCAGGGGTTAACACTGAAGCTTTCTTT. As protein: CAWSGASGVNTEAFF. The gene calls are TRBV30 and TRBJ1-1, with TRBD1 as a possible D gene (6 bases). CDR3 length: 15 residues. Deletions cut 1 base from V and 2 bases from J, with 14 bases between. Germline CDR1 GTSNPN, CDR2 SVGIG (reference sequence).

The chain employs TRBV4-1 and TRBJ2-7, with 7 bases aligning to TRBD1. This CDR3 is 12 amino acids long. J lost 4 bases, V lost 6 bases, and 3 bases had no gene match. Germline assignment: CDR1 MGHRA and CDR2 YSYEKL. The CDR3 sequence: CASSRQGYEQYF. The DNA of the CDR3 is TGCGCCAGCAGTCGACAGGGATACGAGCAGTACTTC.

The chain recombines TRBV6-5 with TRBJ2-2; 9 bases are a match to TRBD1. Germline V gene data show CDR1 as MNHEY and CDR2 as SVGAGI. This CDR3 comprises 13 residues. Losses at the gene ends were 9 bases for V and 6 bases for J; bases not matched to a gene: 5. The CDR3: CASRDRVAGELFF. The CDR3, as DNA: TGTGCCAGTCGGGACAGGGTTGCCGGGGAGCTGTTTTTT.

This chain links TRBV6-1 with TRBJ2-5; D possibly corresponds to TRBD1 (6 bases). The DNA matches TRBJ2-7 better at its end, which makes the J call doubtful. CDR3 length: 14 residues. From germline, CDR1 is MNHNS and CDR2 SASEGT. CDR3: CASSVGDTPYEQYF. CDR3 sequence (DNA): TGTGCCAGCAGTGTCGGGGACACCCCCTACGAGCAGTACTTC.

This chain links TRBV19 with TRBJ1-5, with D maybe TRBD1 (6 bases). This CDR3 contains 13 residues. V lost 7 bases to trimming and J lost 7 bases, with 14 bases between them. The germline CDR1 and CDR2 sequences are LNHDA and SQIVND (reference sequence). CDR3 protein: CASMQGRVQPQHF. The CDR3 DNA reads as TGTGCCAGTATGCAGGGGAGGGTGCAGCCCCAGCATTTT.

V is TRBV7-3 and J is TRBJ2-7; possible D gene TRBD2, 6 bases. Looked up from germline, CDR1 is SGHTA and CDR2 is FQGTGA. With 5 bases removed from V and 6 bases from J, the gap between germline ends came to 14 bases. This CDR3 is 13 amino acids long. This CDR3 is CASSPLRGGEQYF. CDR3 sequence (DNA): TGTGCCAGCAGCCCCCTCCGGGGAGGCGAGCAGTACTTC.

This chain uses TRBV7-6 with TRBJ2-7; D unclear. CDR3 size: 13 residues. Germline CDR1 and CDR2: SGHVS and FNYEAQ. Trimming shortened V by 2 bases and J by 0 bases, and 5 bases separated the two germline ends. This CDR3 is CASSLTRSYEQYF. CDR3 DNA: TGTGCCAGCAGCTTAACGCGCTCCTACGAGCAGTACTTC.

This chain connects TRBV15 to TRBJ1-4, with D possibly TRBD1 on 6 matching bases. The V end was cut by 4 bases, the J end by 7 bases, with 10 bases between. Germline V gene data show CDR1 as LNHNV and CDR2 as YYDKDF (reference sequence). CDR3 size: 13 residues. Here the CDR3 DNA reads TGTGCCACCAGCAACAGGGTTGGTGAAAAACTGTTTTTT. Translated, it gives CATSNRVGEKLFF.

CDR3 residues: CASSLSTGSTGELFF. In DNA, the CDR3 is TGCGCCAGCAGCCTGTCTACAGGGAGCACCGGGGAGCTGTTTTTT. The chain combines TRBV5-1 with TRBJ2-2, with D maybe TRBD1 (6 bases). The CDR3 length is 15 residues. Germline V CDR1 and CDR2: SGHRS, YFSETQ. The germline V and J ends were trimmed by 4 bases and 4 bases, with 14 bases remaining between them.

The chain uses TRBV6-1 and TRBJ1-2, with TRBD1 matching 12 bases. Unmatched junction bases numbered 9, after V lost 7 bases and J lost 6 bases. Germline V gives CDR1 MNHNS, CDR2 SASEGT. The CDR3 extends over 15 amino acids. CDR3 sequence (DNA): TGTGCCAGCAACGGGGGACAGGGGGCCTATGATGGCTACACCTTC. Protein: CASNGGQGAYDGYTF.

V gene TRBV30 combines with J gene TRBJ1-2; D is undetermined. Trimming left V 7 bases short and J 8 bases short, with 23 bases between. The germline V gene encodes CDR1 GTSNPN and CDR2 SVGIG (reference sequence). The CDR3 covers 14 residues. CDR3 residues: CASQPPSRGSGYTF. The CDR3, as DNA: TGTGCCTCACAACCCCCGAGCCGGGGATCCGGCTACACCTTC.

The genes are TRBV27 and TRBJ1-2; D might be TRBD1 (6 bases). Germline V gene lookup returns CDR1 MNHEY and CDR2 SMNVEV (reference sequence). The CDR3 totals 14 residues. Trimming removed 6 bases from V and 0 bases from J, with 11 bases in between. In DNA, the CDR3 is TGTGCCAGCAGGCAGGGACAAACTAACTATGGCTACACCTTC. Its protein product is CASRQGQTNYGYTF.

J is TRBJ1-2 and V is TRBV6-1, with D hard to call. V was pared by 7 bases and J by 2 bases, with 8 bases between. Germline V gene sequence: CDR1 MNHNS, CDR2 SASEGT. CDR3 length equals 12 residues. The CDR3 reads CASMGINYGYTF. In DNA form, the CDR3 reads TGTGCCAGCATGGGCATAAACTATGGCTACACCTTC.

CDR3 loop: CASSQEVGGLAGGNTGELFF. The CDR3 nucleotides read TGTGCCAGCAGCCAAGAAGTTGGAGGACTAGCGGGGGGAAACACCGGGGAGCTGTTTTTT. The genes are TRBV4-2 and TRBJ2-2; 14 bases fit TRBD2. V was pared by 0 bases and J by 2 bases, with 8 bases of the junction left unmatched. The CDR3 loop spans 20 amino acids. Per the germline V gene, CDR1 is LGHNA and CDR2 is YNFKEQ.

The CDR3 DNA is TGTGCCAGCAGTGGACGAGCGGTGGGTAGCGGGGGGGTGGTTGAGCAGTTCTTC. Protein: CASSGRAVGSGGVVEQFF. This chain links TRBV27 with TRBJ2-1, with 11 bases identical to TRBD2. Germline CDR1 reads MNHEY; CDR2 reads SMNVEV (reference sequence). CDR3 length: 18 amino acids. V was clipped by 5 bases and J by 9 bases; unmatched bases: 18.

The chain combines TRBV9 with TRBJ2-1, with 7 bases matching TRBD2. The CDR3 loop spans 16 amino acids. J lost 6 bases, V lost 4 bases, and 13 bases had no gene match. Germline CDR1 SGDLS, CDR2 YYNGEE. CDR3 loop: CASSPPQRGALNEQFF. The CDR3 DNA sequence: TGTGCCAGCAGCCCCCCCCAGCGGGGCGCCCTCAATGAGCAGTTCTTC.

The chain links TRBV5-1 to TRBJ2-1; 9 bases are a match to TRBD2. Per germline, CDR1 SGHRS and CDR2 YFSETQ. The CDR3 loop spans 14 amino acids. The trim removed 1 base at V and 9 bases at J, leaving 5 bases unmatched. CDR3: CASSLNVAGAEQFF. CDR3 nucleotide sequence: TGCGCCAGCAGCTTGAACGTAGCGGGGGCTGAGCAGTTCTTC.

This chain joins TRBV13 and TRBJ2-2, with a weak D call TRBD1 (6 bases). CDR1 is PRHDT, CDR2 FYEKMQ, per germline (reference sequence). The CDR3 is 15 amino acids. The V gene lost 5 bases and the J gene lost 1 base, with 11 bases spanning the gap. The CDR3, as DNA: TGTGCCAGCAGCCCGGCAGGGGAGAACACCGGGGAGCTGTTTTTT. This sequence encodes CASSPAGENTGELFF.

The rearrangement uses TRBV13 and TRBJ2-5; 9 bases are shared with TRBD1. The CDR3 has 15 residues. After removal of 3 bases from V and 3 bases from J, the junction contained 5 bases not matched to a gene. Germline lookup yields CDR1 PRHDT and CDR2 FYEKMQ (reference sequence). The CDR3 loop is CASSFPGQGKETQYF. In nucleotides, the CDR3 is TGTGCCAGCAGCTTTCCGGGACAGGGTAAAGAGACCCAGTACTTC.

This chain links TRBV7-3 with TRBJ2-5, with D unclear. This CDR3 is built from 15 residues. Germline CDR1 and CDR2: SGHTA and FQGTGA. V was trimmed by 5 bases and J by 4 bases, leaving 17 bases between them. CDR3 in amino acids: CASSHGHSERETQYF. The CDR3 bases are TGTGCCAGCAGCCATGGGCACTCCGAGAGAGAGACCCAGTACTTC.

V and J are TRBV7-2 and TRBJ1-4; tentatively, D is TRBD1 (6 bases). V lost 2 bases, J lost 3 bases, and 16 bases lay in between. The CDR3 loop spans 17 amino acids. CDR1 is SGHTA and CDR2 is FQGNSA in the germline V gene. The CDR3 loop is CASSLQGPRWPNEKLFF. The CDR3 DNA is TGTGCCAGCAGCTTACAGGGGCCGCGGTGGCCTAATGAAAAACTGTTTTTT.

The chain is built from TRBV5-1 and TRBJ2-3, with D unresolved. Germline V gene data show CDR1 as SGHRS and CDR2 as YFSETQ. CDR3 size: 13 residues. The V end was cut by 1 base, the J end by 4 bases, with 7 bases between. The CDR3 bases are TGCGCCAGCAGCTTGTTGAGTCCAGATACGCAGTATTTT. Protein sequence: CASSLLSPDTQYF. Combining the CDR3 with reference TRBV5-1 and TRBJ2-3 gives the whole variable domain KAGVTQTPRYLIKTRGQQVTLSCSPISGHRSVSWYQQTPGQGLQFLFEYFSETQRNKGNFPGRFSGRQFSNSRSEMNVSTLELGDSALYLCASSLLSPDTQYFGPGTRLTVL.

The chain carries TRBV6-6 and TRBJ1-2; D remains unclear. The V gene lost 4 bases and the J gene lost 4 bases, with 13 bases spanning the gap. The germline V gene encodes CDR1 MNHNY and CDR2 SVGAGI (reference sequence). The CDR3 sequence is 14 residues long. The CDR3: CASSSSRSSYGYTF. Written as DNA, the CDR3 is TGTGCCAGCAGTTCCTCGCGGAGCTCCTATGGCTACACCTTC.

V gene TRBV28 combines with J gene TRBJ1-1, with a weak D call TRBD1 (6 bases). Germline V gives CDR1 MDHEN, CDR2 SYDVKM. V lost 6 bases, J lost 9 bases, and 14 bases lay in between. This CDR3 contains 12 residues. The CDR3 DNA reads as TGTGCCAGCAGAACAGGACAGACGAAAGCTTTCTTT. This translates into CASRTGQTKAFF.